The 7 T cell receptor beta chains in this list originate from one sample, sequenced in a study of shared clonotypes between healthy human individuals. Assay: immunoSEQ multiplex PCR; the TCRdb copy retains only in-frame clones and omits some. The repertoire consists of some 2.4 million clones, with roughly 93% occurring once and the leading ten covering roughly 0.39%. Input material: naive CD4+ T cells from PBMCs. Subset of the sample: CD45RA+ positively selected. These receptors came from a man aged 18 to 29 in good health. Some clones in this sample may be carry-over from other donors' samples.

The sample holds a few counts of this clone. The V and J genes are TRBV28 and TRBJ1-1; D may be TRBD1 (6 bases). V shed 6 bases and J shed 6 bases, with 11 bases lying between them. The CDR3 totals 12 residues. Per germline, CDR1 MDHEN and CDR2 SYDVKM. The CDR3 region has the DNA TGTGCCAGCAGCCGAAACAGGGCTGAAGCTTTCTTT. Translating gives CASSRNRAEAFF.

The V call is TRBV7-5, the J call TRBJ1-3; the table calls TRBD1, which could not be checked here. TRBV7-5 is noted as a pseudogene. The CDR3 totals 16 residues. CDR3 coding DNA: TGTGTCAGAAGCTTAGGGAGACAGCCCTCTGGAAACACCATATATTTT. Amino acids: CVRSLGRQPSGNTIYF.

The rearrangement joins TRBV5-1 to TRBJ2-7; 9 nucleotides match TRBD2. CDR3 length: 17 amino acids. CDR1 SGHRS and CDR2 YFSETQ come from the germline V gene. With 0 bases clipped from V and 5 bases from J, the junction kept 12 bases outside the gene matches. The CDR3 bases are TGCGCCAGCAGCTTGGGGACCTTAGCGGGAGCGGGCCACGAGCAGTACTTC. It encodes CASSLGTLAGAGHEQYF.

This chain uses TRBV7-9 with TRBJ2-1; 13 bases are a match to TRBD2. The CDR3 consists of 17 residues. CDR1 and CDR2 from the germline V gene are SEHNR and FQNEAQ (reference sequence). After removal of 3 bases from V and 10 bases from J, the junction contained 12 bases not matched to a gene. The CDR3 loop reads CASSFTSGLAGLREQFF. The CDR3 DNA follows: TGTGCCAGCAGCTTCACCTCGGGACTAGCGGGGCTAAGGGAGCAGTTCTTC.

This chain uses TRBV7-2 with TRBJ2-2; weak D call: TRBD1 (6 bases). The CDR3 loop spans 15 amino acids. Germline V gene lookup returns CDR1 SGHTA and CDR2 FQGNSA. Deletions cut 2 bases from V and 3 bases from J, with 10 bases between. CDR3 in amino acids: CASSLFQGHTGELFF. The DNA for the CDR3 is TGTGCCAGCAGCTTATTTCAGGGGCACACCGGGGAGCTGTTTTTT.

This CDR3 is CASSLVGGNQETQYF. The CDR3 nucleotides are TGTGCCAGCAGCTTAGTGGGTGGGAACCAAGAGACCCAGTACTTC. The chain is built from TRBV11-1 and TRBJ2-5; D is undetermined. V lost 1 base to trimming and J lost 0 bases, with 9 bases between them. The CDR3 consists of 15 residues. Germline lookup yields CDR1 SGHAT and CDR2 FQDESV (reference sequence).

This clone is a singleton in its sample. The chain joins TRBV30 to TRBJ2-1; D remains unclear. The length of the CDR3 is 12 residues. Germline loops: CDR1 GTSNPN, CDR2 SVGIG (reference sequence). V gave up 0 bases and J gave up 14 bases, with 14 bases separating them. For the CDR3, the DNA is TGTGCCTGGAGTGTGAGTCCTGGGGTGGAGTTCTTC. Translating gives CAWSVSPGVEFF.